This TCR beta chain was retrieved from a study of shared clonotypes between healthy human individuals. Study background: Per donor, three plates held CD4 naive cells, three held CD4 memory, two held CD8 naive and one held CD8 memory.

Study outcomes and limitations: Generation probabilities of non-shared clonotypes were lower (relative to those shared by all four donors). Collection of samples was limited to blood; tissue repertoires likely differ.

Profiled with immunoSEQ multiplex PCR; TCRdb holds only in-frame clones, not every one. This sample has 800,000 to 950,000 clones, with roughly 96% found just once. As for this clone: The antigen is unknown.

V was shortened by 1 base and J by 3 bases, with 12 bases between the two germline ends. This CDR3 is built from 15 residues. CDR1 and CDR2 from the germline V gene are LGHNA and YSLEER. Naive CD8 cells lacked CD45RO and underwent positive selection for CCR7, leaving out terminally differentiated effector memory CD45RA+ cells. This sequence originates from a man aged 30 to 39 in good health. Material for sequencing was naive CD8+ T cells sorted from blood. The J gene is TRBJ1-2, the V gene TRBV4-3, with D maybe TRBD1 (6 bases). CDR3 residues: CASSQGGGAHYGYTF. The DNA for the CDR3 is TGCGCCAGCAGCCAAGGGGGGGGCGCGCACTATGGCTACACCTTC.